This T cell receptor beta chain originates from a study of blood T cell repertoires in COVID-19. V lost 4 bases to trimming and J lost 4 bases, with 13 bases between them. CDR1 is SQVTM and CDR2 is ANQGSEA in the germline V gene. The CDR3 loop spans 14 amino acids. Sequencing was performed with immunoSEQ multiplex PCR; in TCRdb, only in-frame clones are kept and a portion is missing. The sample lists approximately 120,000 clones, approximately 85% seen once, with 3.2% in the top ten. This clone was picked up a small number of times. The chain joins TRBV29-1 to TRBJ2-2; D remains ambiguous. The source is a woman of 80 years or more with COVID-19, enrolled during active disease. Sequenced sample: peripheral blood. CDR3 sequence reads: CSVAWAARTGELFF. CDR3 DNA: TGCAGCGTTGCGTGGGCCGCACGCACCGGGGAGCTGTTTTTT.